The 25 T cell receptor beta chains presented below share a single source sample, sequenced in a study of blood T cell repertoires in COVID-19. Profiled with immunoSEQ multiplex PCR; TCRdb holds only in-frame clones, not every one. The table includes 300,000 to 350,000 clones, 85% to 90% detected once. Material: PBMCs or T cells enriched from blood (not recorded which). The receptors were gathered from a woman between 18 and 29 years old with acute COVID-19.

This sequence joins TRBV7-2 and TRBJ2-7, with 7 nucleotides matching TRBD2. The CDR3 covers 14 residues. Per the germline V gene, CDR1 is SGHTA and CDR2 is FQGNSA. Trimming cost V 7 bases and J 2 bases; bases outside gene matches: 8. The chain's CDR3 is CASKLAWGTYEQYF. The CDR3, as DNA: TGTGCCAGCAAACTAGCGTGGGGCACCTACGAGCAGTACTTC.

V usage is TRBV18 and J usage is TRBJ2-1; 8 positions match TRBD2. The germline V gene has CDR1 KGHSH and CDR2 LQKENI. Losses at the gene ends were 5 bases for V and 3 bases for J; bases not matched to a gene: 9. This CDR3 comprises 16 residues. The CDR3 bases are TGTGCCAGCTCAAGAAATAGCGGGGATATCTACAATGAGCAGTTCTTC. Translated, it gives CASSRNSGDIYNEQFF.

The CDR3 here is CASRGLARNEQFF. CDR3 bases: TGTGCCAGCAGGGGACTAGCGAGAAATGAGCAGTTCTTC. V and J are TRBV6-5 and TRBJ2-1; 10 bases agree with TRBD2. This CDR3 has 13 residues. Trimming removed 6 bases from V and 7 bases from J; junction bases left unmatched: 3. The germline CDR1 and CDR2 sequences are MNHEY and SVGAGI.

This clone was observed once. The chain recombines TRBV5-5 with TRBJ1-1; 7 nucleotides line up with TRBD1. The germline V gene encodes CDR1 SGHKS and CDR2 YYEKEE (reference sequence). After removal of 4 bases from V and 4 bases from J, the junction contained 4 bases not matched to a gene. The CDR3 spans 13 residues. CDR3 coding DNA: TGTGCCAGCAGCCCCAACAGGGGCACTGAAGCTTTCTTT. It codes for CASSPNRGTEAFF.

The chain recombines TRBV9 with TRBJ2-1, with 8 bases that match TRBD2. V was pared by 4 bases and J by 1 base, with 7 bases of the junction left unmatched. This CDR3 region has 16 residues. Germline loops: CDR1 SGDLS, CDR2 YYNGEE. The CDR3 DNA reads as TGTGCCAGCAGCTTATATAGCGGGGTTTCCTACAATGAGCAGTTCTTC. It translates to CASSLYSGVSYNEQFF.

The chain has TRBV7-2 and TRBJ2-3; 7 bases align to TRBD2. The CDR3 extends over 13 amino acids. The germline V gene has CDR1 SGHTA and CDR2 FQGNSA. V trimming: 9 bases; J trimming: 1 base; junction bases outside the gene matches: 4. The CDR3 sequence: CASGGGGTDTQYF. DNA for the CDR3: TGTGCCAGTGGGGGGGGAGGCACAGATACGCAGTATTTT.

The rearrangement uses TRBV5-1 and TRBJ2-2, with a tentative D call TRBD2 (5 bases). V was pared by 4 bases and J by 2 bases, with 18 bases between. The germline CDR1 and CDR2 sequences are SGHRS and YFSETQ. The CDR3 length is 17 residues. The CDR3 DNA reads TGCGCCAGCAGCCAAAGGCCCAGACTACAAAACACCGGGGAGCTGTTTTTT. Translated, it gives CASSQRPRLQNTGELFF.

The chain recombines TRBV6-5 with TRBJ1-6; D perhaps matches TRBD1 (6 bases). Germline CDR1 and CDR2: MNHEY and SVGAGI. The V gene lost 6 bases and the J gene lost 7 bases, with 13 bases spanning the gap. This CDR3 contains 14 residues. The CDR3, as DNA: TGTGCCAGCAGGCCCGGGACAAAGAATTCACCCCTCCACTTT. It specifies CASRPGTKNSPLHF.

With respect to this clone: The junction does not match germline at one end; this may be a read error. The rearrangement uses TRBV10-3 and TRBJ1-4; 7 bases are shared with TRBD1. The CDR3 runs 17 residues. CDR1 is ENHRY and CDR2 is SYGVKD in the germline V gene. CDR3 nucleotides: TGTGCCATCAGTGAGTCAACCCTCCAGGGGGGAAATGGAAAACTGTTTTTT. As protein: CAISESTLQGGNGKLFF.

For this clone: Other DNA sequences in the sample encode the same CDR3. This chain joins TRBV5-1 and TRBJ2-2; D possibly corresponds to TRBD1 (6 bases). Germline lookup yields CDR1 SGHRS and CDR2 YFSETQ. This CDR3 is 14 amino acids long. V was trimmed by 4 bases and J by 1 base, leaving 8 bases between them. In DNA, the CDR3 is TGCGCCAGCAGCCCACAGGGGAACACCGGGGAGCTGTTTTTT. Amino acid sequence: CASSPQGNTGELFF.

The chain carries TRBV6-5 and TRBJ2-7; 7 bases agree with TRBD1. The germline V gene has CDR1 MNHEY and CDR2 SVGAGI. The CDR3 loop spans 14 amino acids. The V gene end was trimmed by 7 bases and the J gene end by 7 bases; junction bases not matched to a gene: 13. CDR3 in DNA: TGTGCCAGCAAAACACAGGGGCGCTTGGGGGAGCAGTACTTC. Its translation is CASKTQGRLGEQYF.

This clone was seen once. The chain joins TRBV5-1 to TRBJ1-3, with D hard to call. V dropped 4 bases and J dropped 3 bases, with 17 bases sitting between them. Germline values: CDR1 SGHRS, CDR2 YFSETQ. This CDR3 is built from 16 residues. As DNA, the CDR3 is TGCGCCAGCAGCCCTGGGCCTATTTCAGGTGGAAACACCATATATTTT. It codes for CASSPGPISGGNTIYF.

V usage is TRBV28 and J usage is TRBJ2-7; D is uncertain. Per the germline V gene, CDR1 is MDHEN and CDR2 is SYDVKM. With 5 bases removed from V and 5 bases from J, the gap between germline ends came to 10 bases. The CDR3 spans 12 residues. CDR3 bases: TGTGCCAGCAGTCCGGTCACCCACGAGCAGTACTTC. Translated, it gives CASSPVTHEQYF.

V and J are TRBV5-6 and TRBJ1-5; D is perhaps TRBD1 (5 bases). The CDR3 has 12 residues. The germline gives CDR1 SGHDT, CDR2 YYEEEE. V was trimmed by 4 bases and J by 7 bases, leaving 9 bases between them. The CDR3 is CASSRGEQPQHF. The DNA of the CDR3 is TGTGCCAGCAGCCGGGGGGAGCAGCCCCAGCATTTT.

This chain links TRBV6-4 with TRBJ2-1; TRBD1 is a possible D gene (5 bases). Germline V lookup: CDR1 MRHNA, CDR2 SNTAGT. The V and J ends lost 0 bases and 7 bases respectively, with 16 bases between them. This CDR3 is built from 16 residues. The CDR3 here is CASSDSRNFRENEQFF. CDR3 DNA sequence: TGTGCCAGCAGTGACTCTCGGAACTTCAGGGAAAATGAGCAGTTCTTC.

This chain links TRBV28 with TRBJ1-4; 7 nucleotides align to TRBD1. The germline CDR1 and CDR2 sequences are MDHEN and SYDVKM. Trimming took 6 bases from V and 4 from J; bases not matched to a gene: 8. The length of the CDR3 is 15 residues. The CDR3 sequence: CASRSTGPNNEKLFF. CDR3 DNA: TGTGCCAGCAGATCGACAGGGCCAAATAATGAAAAACTGTTTTTT.

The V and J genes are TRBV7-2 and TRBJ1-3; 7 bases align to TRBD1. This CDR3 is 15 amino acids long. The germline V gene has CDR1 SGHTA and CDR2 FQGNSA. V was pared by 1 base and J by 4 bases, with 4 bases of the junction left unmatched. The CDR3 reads CASSLVGTEGNTIYF. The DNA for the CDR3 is TGTGCCAGCAGCTTAGTCGGGACAGAAGGAAACACCATATATTTT.

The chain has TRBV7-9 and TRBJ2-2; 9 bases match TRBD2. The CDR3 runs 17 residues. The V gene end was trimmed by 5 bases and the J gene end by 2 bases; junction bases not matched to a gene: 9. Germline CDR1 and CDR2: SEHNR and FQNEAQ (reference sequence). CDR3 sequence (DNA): TGTGCCAGCAGCCACCGCACTAGCGGGTACAACACCGGGGAGCTGTTTTTT. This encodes CASSHRTSGYNTGELFF. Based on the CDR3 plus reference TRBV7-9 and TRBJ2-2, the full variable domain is DTGVSQNPRHKITKRGQNVTFRCDPISEHNRLYWYRQTLGQGPEFLTYFQNEAQLEKSRLLSDRFSAERPKGSFSTLEIQRTEQGDSAMYLCASSHRTSGYNTGELFFGEGSRLTVL.

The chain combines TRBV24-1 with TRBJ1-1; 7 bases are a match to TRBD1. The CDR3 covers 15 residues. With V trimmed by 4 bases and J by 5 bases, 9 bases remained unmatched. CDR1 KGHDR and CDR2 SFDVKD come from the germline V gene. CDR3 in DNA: TGTGCCACCAGTGACAACAGGGGCGGAGGTACTGAAGCTTTCTTT. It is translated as CATSDNRGGGTEAFF.

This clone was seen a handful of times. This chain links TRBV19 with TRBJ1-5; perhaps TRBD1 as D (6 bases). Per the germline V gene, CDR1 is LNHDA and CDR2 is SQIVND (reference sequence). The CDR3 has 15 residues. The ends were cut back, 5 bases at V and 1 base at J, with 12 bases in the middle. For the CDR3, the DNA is TGTGCCAGTAGTCCAGTCGGACAGAGCAATCAGCCCCAGCATTTT. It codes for CASSPVGQSNQPQHF.

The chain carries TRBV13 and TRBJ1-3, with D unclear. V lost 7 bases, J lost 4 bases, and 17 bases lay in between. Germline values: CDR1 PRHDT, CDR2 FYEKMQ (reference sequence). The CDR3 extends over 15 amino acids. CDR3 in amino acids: CASTQGWAAGNTIYF. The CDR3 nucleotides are TGTGCCAGCACCCAAGGCTGGGCAGCCGGAAACACCATATATTTT.

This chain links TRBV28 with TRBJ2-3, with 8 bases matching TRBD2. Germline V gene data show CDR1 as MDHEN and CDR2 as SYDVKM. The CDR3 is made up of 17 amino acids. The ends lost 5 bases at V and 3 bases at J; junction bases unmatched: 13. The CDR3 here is CASSPYLISGKTDTQYF. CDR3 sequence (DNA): TGTGCCAGCAGTCCCTACCTTATTAGCGGGAAGACAGATACGCAGTATTTT.

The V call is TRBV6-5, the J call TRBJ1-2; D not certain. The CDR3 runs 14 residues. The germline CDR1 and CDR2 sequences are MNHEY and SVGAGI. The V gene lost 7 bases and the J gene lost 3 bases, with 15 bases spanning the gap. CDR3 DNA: TGTGCCAGCACCTCGTTCGCAGGCCACTATGGCTACACCTTC. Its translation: CASTSFAGHYGYTF.

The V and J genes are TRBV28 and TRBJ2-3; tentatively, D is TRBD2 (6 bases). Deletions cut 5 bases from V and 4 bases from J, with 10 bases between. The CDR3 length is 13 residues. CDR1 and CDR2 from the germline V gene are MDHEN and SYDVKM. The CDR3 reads CASSQLAPDTQYF. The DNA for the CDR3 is TGTGCCAGCAGTCAACTAGCCCCAGATACGCAGTATTTT.

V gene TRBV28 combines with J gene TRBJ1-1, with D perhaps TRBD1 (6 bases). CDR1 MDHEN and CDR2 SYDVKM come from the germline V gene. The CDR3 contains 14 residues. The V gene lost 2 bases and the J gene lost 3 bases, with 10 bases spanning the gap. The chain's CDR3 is CASSLGAGDTEAFF. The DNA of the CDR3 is TGTGCCAGCAGTTTAGGGGCAGGGGACACTGAAGCTTTCTTT.